The source of this TCR beta chain is a study of T cell responses to AZD1222 COVID-19 vaccine. Study-level findings and limits: Among spike-specific TCRs, nearly half reportedly target unmutated variant regions. Repertoires were collected only later (after the peak T cell response had occurred). Vaccination with two AZD1222 doses was followed by a rise in Spike-specific TCR breadth and depth. The donor group comprised mostly white British people and more females; the analysis possibly underestimated clonal diversity.

To note about this clone: Its antigen is currently unknown.

This CDR3 has 14 amino acids. Germline loops: CDR1 MNHNS, CDR2 SASEGT. V gave up 3 bases and J gave up 4 bases, with 12 bases separating them. Produced via immunoSEQ multiplex PCR; TCRdb's table is partial and in-frame only. Seen here are 180,000 or so clones, more than 80% observed once, and the top ten hold approximately 3.9%. The input for sequencing was peripheral blood, taken on day 0 of AZD1222 vaccination. The source of this sequence is an adult in good health. V is TRBV6-1 and J is TRBJ2-5; tentatively, D is TRBD1 (5 bases). This CDR3 is CASSDLQTAETQYF. CDR3 sequence (DNA): TGTGCCAGCAGTGATCTCCAGACAGCAGAGACCCAGTACTTC.